This T cell receptor (beta chain) was found in a study of blood T cell repertoires in COVID-19. Study at large: COVID-19 samples, acute and convalescent, were from the United States, Italy and Spain. PBMCs, B-cell-depleted T cells, or T cells were the source of the cDNA or gDNA that made up the material.

V dropped 5 bases and J dropped 10; count of bases not matched to a gene: 9. The CDR3 runs to 13 residues. This clone has a single count. As handled by the study authors: Amplification of reference gene primers was used by the study to estimate nucleated cell counts. Sequenced by immunoSEQ multiplex PCR; TCRdb stores in-frame clones only, minus some. The DNA gave D and trimming, while V, J and clone size come from that table. The sample has about 66,000 clones; about 86% are singletons. The chain joins TRBV12-3 or TRBV12-4 to TRBJ1-1; 8 bases map to TRBD1. This clonotype originated in a man aged 45-65 years with active COVID-19. Sequenced sample: peripheral blood. The CDR3 sequence: CASSLWTGNPAFF. CDR3 sequence (DNA): TGTGCCAGCAGTCTTTGGACAGGGAATCCAGCTTTCTTT.